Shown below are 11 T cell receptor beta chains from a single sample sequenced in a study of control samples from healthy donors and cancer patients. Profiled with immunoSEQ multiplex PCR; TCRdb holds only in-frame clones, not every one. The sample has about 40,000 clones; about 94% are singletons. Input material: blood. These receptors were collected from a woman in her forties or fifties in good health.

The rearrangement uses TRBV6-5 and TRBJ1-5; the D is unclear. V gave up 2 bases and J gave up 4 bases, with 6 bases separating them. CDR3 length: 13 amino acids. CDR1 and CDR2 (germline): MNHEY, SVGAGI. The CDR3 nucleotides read TGTGCCAGCAGTTACGGAGGGAATCAGCCCCAGCATTTT. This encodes CASSYGGNQPQHF.

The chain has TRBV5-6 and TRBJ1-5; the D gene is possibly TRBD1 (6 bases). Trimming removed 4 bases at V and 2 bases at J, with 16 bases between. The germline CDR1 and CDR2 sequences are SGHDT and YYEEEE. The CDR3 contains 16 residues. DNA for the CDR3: TGTGCCAGCAGCACGAGGACAGCATCTCGCAATCAGCCCCAGCATTTT. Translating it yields CASSTRTASRNQPQHF.

CDR3 nucleotide sequence: TGTGCCAGTAGTATAGCACAGGGCCCCGGGATGTATGGCTACACCTTC. Translated: CASSIAQGPGMYGYTF. The J gene is TRBJ1-2, the V gene TRBV19; the D gene is possibly TRBD1 (6 bases). The CDR3 sequence is 16 residues long. Germline CDR1 and CDR2: LNHDA and SQIVND (reference sequence). V was shortened by 1 base and J by 5 bases, with 17 bases between the two germline ends. Together with reference TRBV19 and TRBJ1-2, the CDR3 gives the full variable domain: DGGITQSPKYLFRKEGQNVTLSCEQNLNHDAMYWYRQDPGQGLRLIYYSQIVNDFQKGDIAEGYSVSREKKESFPLTVTSAQKNPTAFYLCASSIAQGPGMYGYTFGSGTRLTVV.

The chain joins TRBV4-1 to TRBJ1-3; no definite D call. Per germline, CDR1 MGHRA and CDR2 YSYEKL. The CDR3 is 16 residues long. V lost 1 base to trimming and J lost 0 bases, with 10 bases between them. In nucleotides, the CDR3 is TGCGCCAGCAGCCAAGCGACCTTCTCCTCTGGAAACACCATATATTTT. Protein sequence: CASSQATFSSGNTIYF.

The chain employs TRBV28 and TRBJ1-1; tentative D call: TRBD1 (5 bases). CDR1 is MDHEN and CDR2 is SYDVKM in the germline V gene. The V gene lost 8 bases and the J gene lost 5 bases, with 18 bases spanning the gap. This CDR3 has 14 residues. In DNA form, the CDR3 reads TGTGCCAGCGGTCTACCGGGGGGTCGGACTGAAGCTTTCTTT. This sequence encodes CASGLPGGRTEAFF.

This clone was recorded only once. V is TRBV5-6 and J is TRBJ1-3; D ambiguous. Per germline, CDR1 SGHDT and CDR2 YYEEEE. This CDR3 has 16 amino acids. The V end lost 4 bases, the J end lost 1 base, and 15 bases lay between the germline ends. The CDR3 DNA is TGTGCCAGCAGCGTAGTCCGGGCCCTATCTGGAAACACCATATATTTT. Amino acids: CASSVVRALSGNTIYF.

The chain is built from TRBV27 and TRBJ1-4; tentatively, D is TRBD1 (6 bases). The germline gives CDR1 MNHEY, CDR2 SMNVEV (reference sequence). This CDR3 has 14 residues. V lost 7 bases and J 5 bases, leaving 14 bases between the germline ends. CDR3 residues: CASNGWDTNEKLFF. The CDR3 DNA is TGTGCCAGCAATGGGTGGGACACAAATGAAAAACTGTTTTTT.

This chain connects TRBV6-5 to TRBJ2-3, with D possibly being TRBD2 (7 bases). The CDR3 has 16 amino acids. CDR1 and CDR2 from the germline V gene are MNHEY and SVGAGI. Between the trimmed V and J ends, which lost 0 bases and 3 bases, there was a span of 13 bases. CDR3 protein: CASSYSGGPRTDTQYF. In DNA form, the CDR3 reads TGTGCCAGCAGTTACTCGGGGGGGCCAAGGACAGATACGCAGTATTTT.

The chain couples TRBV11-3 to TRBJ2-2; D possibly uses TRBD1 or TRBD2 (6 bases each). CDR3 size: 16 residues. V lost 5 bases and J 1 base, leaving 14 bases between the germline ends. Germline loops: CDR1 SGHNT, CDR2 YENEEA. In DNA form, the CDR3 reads TGTGCCAGCAGCAGGGGGGACAATGTGAACACCGGGGAGCTGTTTTTT. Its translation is CASSRGDNVNTGELFF.

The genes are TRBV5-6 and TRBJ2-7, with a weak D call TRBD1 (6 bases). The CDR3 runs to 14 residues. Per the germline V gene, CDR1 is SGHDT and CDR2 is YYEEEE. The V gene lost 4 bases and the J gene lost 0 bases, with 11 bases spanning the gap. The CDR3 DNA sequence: TGTGCCAGCAGCCCCGGACAGTCCTCCTACGAGCAGTACTTC. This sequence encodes CASSPGQSSYEQYF.

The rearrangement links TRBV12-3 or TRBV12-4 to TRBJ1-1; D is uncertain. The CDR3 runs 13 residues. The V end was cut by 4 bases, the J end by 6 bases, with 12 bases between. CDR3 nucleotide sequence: TGTGCCAGCAGTTCCGGACCGGCCTCTGAAGCTTTCTTT. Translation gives CASSSGPASEAFF.